A single sample gave rise to the 11 T cell receptor beta chains below, sequenced in a study of lymphopenia after photon versus proton radiotherapy. Clones were read by immunoSEQ multiplex PCR, and TCRdb kept only the in-frame ones, dropping some. Of approximately 25,000 clones listed, roughly 80% were seen once; the top ten hold around 21%. Sequenced here: peripheral blood, sampled from a patient treated with proton-based radiotherapy. The receptor source for this set is a woman between 70 and 85 years old with pancreatic cancer.

The chain links TRBV12-5 to TRBJ2-3; D remains ambiguous. Trimming took 7 bases from V and 1 from J, leaving 9 bases between them. The CDR3 covers 13 residues. The V gene's germline CDR1 is LGHNT and CDR2 FRNRAP. The CDR3 sequence is CASAKDGTDTQYF. CDR3 DNA: TGTGCTAGTGCAAAGGACGGCACAGATACGCAGTATTTT.

This chain connects TRBV27 to TRBJ2-5, with D possibly being TRBD2 (6 bases). Trimming took 9 bases from V and 1 from J, leaving 18 bases between them. The germline V gene encodes CDR1 MNHEY and CDR2 SMNVEV (reference sequence). The CDR3 totals 15 residues. The CDR3 DNA sequence: TGTGCCAGTTCCCGAGGGAGAGCGGGCCAAGAGACCCAGTACTTC. It is translated as CASSRGRAGQETQYF.

The chain is built from TRBV14 and TRBJ2-7, with TRBD2 as a possible D gene (5 bases). CDR3 size: 17 residues. Looked up from germline, CDR1 is SGHDN and CDR2 is FVKESK. Between the trimmed V and J ends, which lost 0 bases and 0 bases, there was a span of 15 bases. The CDR3 sequence: CASSQDLSPGYSYEQYF. As DNA, the CDR3 is TGTGCCAGCAGCCAAGACCTAAGCCCGGGATACTCCTACGAGCAGTACTTC. Filled out from reference TRBV14 and TRBJ2-7, the complete variable domain reads EAGVTQFPSHSVIEKGQTVTLRCDPISGHDNLYWYRRVMGKEIKFLLHFVKESKQDESGMPNNRFLAERTGGTYSTLKVQPAELEDSGVYFCASSQDLSPGYSYEQYFGPGTRLTVT.

The chain couples TRBV29-1 to TRBJ1-1; tentative D call: TRBD1 (5 bases). The length of the CDR3 is 17 residues. The ends were cut back, 4 bases at V and 2 bases at J, with 23 bases in the middle. Germline values: CDR1 SQVTM, CDR2 ANQGSEA. Written as DNA, the CDR3 is TGCAGCGTTGTGGGGGTGGTAGCGGGCCGTATAAACACTGAAGCTTTCTTT. Amino acids: CSVVGVVAGRINTEAFF. The full variable domain, with the rest looked up from reference TRBV29-1 and TRBJ1-1, is SAVISQKPSRDICQRGTSLTIQCQVDSQVTMMFWYRQQPGQSLTLIATANQGSEATYESGFVIDKFPISRPNLTFSTLTVSNMSPEDSSIYLCSVVGVVAGRINTEAFFGQGTRLTVV.

This clone was detected once. This chain joins TRBV9 and TRBJ1-1; D is ambiguous. Germline CDR1 and CDR2: SGDLS and YYNGEE. Between the trimmed V and J ends, which lost 0 bases and 1 base, there was a span of 7 bases. This CDR3 is 14 amino acids long. The CDR3: CASSVAQQNTEAFF. The CDR3 DNA is TGTGCCAGCAGCGTAGCACAGCAGAACACTGAAGCTTTCTTT. Full variable domain (rest looked up from reference TRBV9 and TRBJ1-1): DSGVTQTPKHLITATGQRVTLRCSPRSGDLSVYWYQQSLDQGLQFLIQYYNGEERAKGNILERFSAQQFPDLHSELNLSSLELGDSALYFCASSVAQQNTEAFFGQGTRLTVV.

The chain joins TRBV7-8 to TRBJ1-6; D unresolved. The CDR3 totals 13 residues. Deletions cut 5 bases from V and 8 bases from J, with 10 bases between. CDR1 is SGHVS and CDR2 is FQNEAQ in the germline V gene. The CDR3 DNA is TGTGCCAGCAGCCAAACGTCGGATTCACCCCTCCACTTT. As protein: CASSQTSDSPLHF.

The rearrangement uses TRBV9 and TRBJ2-3; D uncertain. The germline V and J ends were trimmed by 0 bases and 4 bases, with 12 bases remaining between them. Looked up from germline, CDR1 is SGDLS and CDR2 is YYNGEE. This CDR3 region has 15 residues. This CDR3 reads CASSVAIRPPDTQYF. CDR3 bases: TGTGCCAGCAGCGTAGCAATCCGACCCCCAGATACGCAGTATTTT.

The V and J genes are TRBV28 and TRBJ2-7, with D unresolved. Trimming removed 4 bases at V and 4 bases at J, with 20 bases between. There are 16 residues in the CDR3. Germline V gene lookup returns CDR1 MDHEN and CDR2 SYDVKM. CDR3 nucleotide sequence: TGTGCCAGCAGTTCGCCCGACGTCTACTTCCTATACGAGCAGTACTTC. Encoded protein: CASSSPDVYFLYEQYF. Full variable domain (missing parts from reference TRBV28 and TRBJ2-7): DVKVTQSSRYLVKRTGEKVFLECVQDMDHENMFWYRQDPGLGLRLIYFSYDVKMKEKGDIPEGYSVSREKKERFSLILESASTNQTSMYLCASSSPDVYFLYEQYFGPGTRLTVT.

This clone is medium-sized in the sample. In the same sample, other DNA sequences code for this CDR3. As DNA, the CDR3 is TGCGCCAGCAGCTCGTCGTACGAGCAGTACTTC. As protein: CASSSSYEQYF. V usage is TRBV5-1 and J usage is TRBJ2-7; D remains ambiguous. V gave up 3 bases and J gave up 4 bases, with 5 bases separating them. The CDR3 has 11 amino acids. The germline V gene encodes CDR1 SGHRS and CDR2 YFSETQ.

Only one count was recorded for this clone. The V call is TRBV5-1, the J call TRBJ2-5; D remains unclear. Germline CDR1 is SGHRS and CDR2 is YFSETQ. Trimming removed 6 bases at V and 1 base at J, with 13 bases between. CDR3 length equals 14 residues. In DNA form, the CDR3 reads TGCGCCAGCAAGCCACGGATAGTCCAAGAGACCCAGTACTTC. This gives the protein CASKPRIVQETQYF.

The J gene is TRBJ2-7, the V gene TRBV19; possible D gene TRBD2, 5 bases. The CDR3 covers 14 residues. Germline assignment: CDR1 LNHDA and CDR2 SQIVND (reference sequence). With 3 bases removed from V and 7 bases from J, the gap between germline ends came to 16 bases. CDR3: CASSMGGRSGEQYF. CDR3 sequence (DNA): TGTGCCAGTAGTATGGGCGGCAGGTCGGGGGAGCAGTACTTC.